The next 12 T cell receptor beta chains were all read from a single sample in a study of a mutant IDH1 vaccine in newly diagnosed glioma. Time point specified: week 11, during vaccination. Vaccination used 300 ug of mutant IDH1 20-mer peptide per dose, with topical imiquimod. Profiling relied on immunoSEQ multiplex PCR, and the TCRdb table lists in-frame clones only, not all of them. The table shows more than 55,000 clones, with roughly four fifths occurring only once. The antigens of these receptors remain unknown. Specimen: PBMCs, collected from a glioma patient whose treatment included an IDH1 peptide vaccine. These receptor sequences come from a man aged 30-40 years with glioma.

J is TRBJ1-2 and V is TRBV9; 9 nucleotides agree with TRBD1. V lost 0 bases, J lost 5 bases, and 5 bases stayed unmatched. Germline V gene sequence: CDR1 SGDLS, CDR2 YYNGEE. CDR3 length equals 15 residues. The CDR3 sequence: CASSVGVGTGYGYTF. The DNA for the CDR3 is TGTGCCAGCAGCGTAGGGGTAGGGACAGGGTATGGCTACACCTTC.

The V and J genes are TRBV4-3 and TRBJ2-7, with 9 bases identical to TRBD1. Per the germline V gene, CDR1 is LGHNA and CDR2 is YSLEER. The V segment lost 4 bases and the J segment 4 bases; nucleotides outside the gene matches: 5. CDR3 length: 14 amino acids. The CDR3 DNA follows: TGCGCCAGCAGCCCGGGACAGGGCGGATACGAGCAGTACTTC. This sequence encodes CASSPGQGGYEQYF.

This chain uses TRBV28 with TRBJ1-1; 7 bases fit TRBD1. Losses at the gene ends were 5 bases for V and 2 bases for J; bases not matched to a gene: 11. This CDR3 has 16 amino acids. Germline CDR1 reads MDHEN; CDR2 reads SYDVKM. CDR3 nucleotide sequence: TGTGCCAGCAGTCAAATCCACAGGGGTATTAACACTGAAGCTTTCTTT. This codes for CASSQIHRGINTEAFF.

The chain couples TRBV7-9 to TRBJ2-1; D perhaps matches TRBD1 (6 bases). Trimming stripped 5 bases from V and 1 base from J, with 12 bases between. The CDR3 loop spans 15 amino acids. Germline V gives CDR1 SEHNR, CDR2 FQNEAQ (reference sequence). The CDR3 sequence is CASSTRQESYNEQFF. CDR3 coding DNA: TGTGCCAGCAGCACCCGACAGGAATCCTACAATGAGCAGTTCTTC. The full variable domain, its missing parts supplied by reference TRBV7-9 and TRBJ2-1, is DTGVSQNPRHKITKRGQNVTFRCDPISEHNRLYWYRQTLGQGPEFLTYFQNEAQLEKSRLLSDRFSAERPKGSFSTLEIQRTEQGDSAMYLCASSTRQESYNEQFFGPGTRLTVL.

This clone was found a few times. The chain couples TRBV30 to TRBJ1-1; the D is unclear. Germline-derived CDR1 and CDR2 are GTSNPN and SVGIG (reference sequence). CDR3 size: 14 residues. With 0 bases removed from V and 3 bases from J, the gap between germline ends came to 11 bases. The DNA of the CDR3 is TGTGCCTGGAGTGTGAACAGAAGGGACACTGAAGCTTTCTTT. It specifies CAWSVNRRDTEAFF.

The CDR3 coding sequence is TGTGCCAGCAGTTTCCTCGACGACCTGAACACCGGGGAGCTGTTTTTT. It yields the protein CASSFLDDLNTGELFF. This chain uses TRBV6-5 with TRBJ2-2; D remains unclear. Germline CDR1 reads MNHEY; CDR2 reads SVGAGI. CDR3 length: 16 amino acids. The ends were cut back, 4 bases at V and 1 base at J, with 13 bases in the middle.

V is TRBV5-1 and J is TRBJ2-3, with 12 positions matching TRBD2. Per the germline V gene, CDR1 is SGHRS and CDR2 is YFSETQ. The CDR3 length is 17 residues. The ends lost 0 bases at V and 4 bases at J; junction bases unmatched: 6. The CDR3 DNA reads TGCGCCAGCAGCTTGGCCATGACTAGCGGGGGTGCAGATACGCAGTATTTT. Translation gives CASSLAMTSGGADTQYF.

This clone was seen more than once but under ten times. The chain is built from TRBV4-3 and TRBJ1-4; D uncertain. The germline CDR1 and CDR2 sequences are LGHNA and YSLEER. With 0 bases removed from V and 4 bases from J, the gap between germline ends came to 12 bases. The CDR3 has 16 amino acids. CDR3 region: CASSQESGIGNEKLFF. CDR3 coding DNA: TGCGCCAGCAGCCAAGAATCTGGGATAGGTAATGAAAAACTGTTTTTT.

V usage is TRBV28 and J usage is TRBJ1-1; the D gene is possibly TRBD1 (5 bases). Trimming pared 6 bases from V and 10 bases from J, leaving 15 bases between. CDR1 MDHEN and CDR2 SYDVKM come from the germline V gene. The CDR3 is 12 amino acids. As DNA, the CDR3 is TGTGCCAGCAGGACGGGTGGGGCGGGAGCTTTCTTT. It codes for CASRTGGAGAFF.

The rearrangement links TRBV29-1 to TRBJ2-1; no definite D call. Deletions cut 5 bases from V and 0 bases from J, with 14 bases between. The V gene's germline CDR1 is SQVTM and CDR2 ANQGSEA. CDR3 length equals 15 residues. The CDR3 nucleotides read TGCAGCGTTTCCCTGTCTATCCGCTCCTACAATGAGCAGTTCTTC. Its protein is CSVSLSIRSYNEQFF.

CDR3 sequence (DNA): TGTGCCAGTAGGGCGAACAGGGTCGGAACGCTCGCTTTCTTT. Residues: CASRANRVGTLAFF. The V gene is TRBV19, the J gene TRBJ1-1, with D tentatively TRBD1 (6 bases). Germline loops: CDR1 LNHDA, CDR2 SQIVND (reference sequence). CDR3 length: 14 residues. V lost 6 bases and J lost 11, with 22 bases in between.

J is TRBJ1-1 and V is TRBV18, with D uncertain. The CDR3 spans 13 residues. V dropped 2 bases and J dropped 1 base, with 5 bases sitting between them. CDR1 KGHSH and CDR2 LQKENI come from the germline V gene. The CDR3 DNA is TGTGCCAGCTCACCAATTGGGAACACTGAAGCTTTCTTT. Translating it yields CASSPIGNTEAFF.